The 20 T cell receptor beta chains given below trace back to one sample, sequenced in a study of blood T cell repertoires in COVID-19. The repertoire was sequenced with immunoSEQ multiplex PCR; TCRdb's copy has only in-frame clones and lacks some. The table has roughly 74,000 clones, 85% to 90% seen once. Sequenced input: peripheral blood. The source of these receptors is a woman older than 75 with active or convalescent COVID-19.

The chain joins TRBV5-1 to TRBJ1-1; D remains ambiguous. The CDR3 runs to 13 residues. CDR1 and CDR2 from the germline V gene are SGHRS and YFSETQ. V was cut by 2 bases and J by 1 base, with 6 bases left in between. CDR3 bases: TGCGCCAGCAGCTTCGTCGGGAACACTGAAGCTTTCTTT. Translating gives CASSFVGNTEAFF.

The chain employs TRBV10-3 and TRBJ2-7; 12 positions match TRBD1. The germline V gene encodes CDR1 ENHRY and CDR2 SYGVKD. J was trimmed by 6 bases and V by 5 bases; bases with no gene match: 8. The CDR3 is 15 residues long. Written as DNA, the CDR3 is TGTGCCATCAGTAGACCGGGACAGGGGGCGTCCGAGCAGTACTTC. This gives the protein CAISRPGQGASEQYF.

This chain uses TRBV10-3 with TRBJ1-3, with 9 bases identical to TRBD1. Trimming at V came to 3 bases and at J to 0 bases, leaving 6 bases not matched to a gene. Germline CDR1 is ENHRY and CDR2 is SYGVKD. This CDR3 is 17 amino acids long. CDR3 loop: CAISDLGGQGSGNTIYF. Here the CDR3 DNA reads TGTGCCATCAGTGACCTAGGGGGACAGGGCTCTGGAAACACCATATATTTT.

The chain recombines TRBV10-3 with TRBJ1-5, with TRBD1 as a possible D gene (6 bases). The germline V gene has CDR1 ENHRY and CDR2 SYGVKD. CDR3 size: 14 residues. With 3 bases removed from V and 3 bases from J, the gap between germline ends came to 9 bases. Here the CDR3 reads CAISDTGNNQPQHF. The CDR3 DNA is TGTGCCATCAGTGATACAGGGAACAATCAGCCCCAGCATTTT.

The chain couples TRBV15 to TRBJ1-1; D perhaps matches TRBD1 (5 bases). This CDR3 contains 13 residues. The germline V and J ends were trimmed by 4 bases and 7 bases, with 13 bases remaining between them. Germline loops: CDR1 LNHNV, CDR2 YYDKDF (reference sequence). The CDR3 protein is CATSTDIGHEAFF. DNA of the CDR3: TGTGCCACCAGCACGGACATTGGGCATGAAGCTTTCTTT.

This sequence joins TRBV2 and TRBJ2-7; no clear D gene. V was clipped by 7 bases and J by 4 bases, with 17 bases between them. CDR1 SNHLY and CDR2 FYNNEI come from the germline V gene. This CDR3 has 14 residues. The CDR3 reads CASNIAGSRYEQYF. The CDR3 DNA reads TGTGCCAGCAACATCGCAGGCTCTCGGTACGAGCAGTACTTC.

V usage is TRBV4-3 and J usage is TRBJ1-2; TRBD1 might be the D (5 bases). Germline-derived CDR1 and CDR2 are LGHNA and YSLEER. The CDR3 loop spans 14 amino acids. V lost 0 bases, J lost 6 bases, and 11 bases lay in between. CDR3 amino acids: CASSQEPGRHGYTF. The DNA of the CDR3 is TGCGCCAGCAGCCAAGAACCAGGGCGCCATGGCTACACCTTC.

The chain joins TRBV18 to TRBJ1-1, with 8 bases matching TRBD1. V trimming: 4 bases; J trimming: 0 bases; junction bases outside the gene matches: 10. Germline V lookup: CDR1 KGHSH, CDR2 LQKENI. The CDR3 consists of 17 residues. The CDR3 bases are TGTGCCAGCTCACTATCGAGACAGGGGTTTTTGAACACTGAAGCTTTCTTT. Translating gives CASSLSRQGFLNTEAFF.

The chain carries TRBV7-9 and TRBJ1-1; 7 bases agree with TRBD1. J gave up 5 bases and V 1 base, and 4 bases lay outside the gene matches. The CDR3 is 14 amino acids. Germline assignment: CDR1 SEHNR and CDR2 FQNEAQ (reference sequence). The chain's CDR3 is CASSLGRGKTEAFF. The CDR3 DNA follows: TGTGCCAGCAGCTTAGGCAGGGGGAAGACTGAAGCTTTCTTT.

CDR3 sequence (DNA): TGTGCCAGCAGTTCGTCACCCTATAGCAATCAGCCCCAGCATTTT. Its translation is CASSSSPYSNQPQHF. The V call is TRBV27, the J call TRBJ1-5; D remains unclear. Trimming removed 4 bases at V and 0 bases at J, with 10 bases between. Per the germline V gene, CDR1 is MNHEY and CDR2 is SMNVEV (reference sequence). This CDR3 region has 15 residues.

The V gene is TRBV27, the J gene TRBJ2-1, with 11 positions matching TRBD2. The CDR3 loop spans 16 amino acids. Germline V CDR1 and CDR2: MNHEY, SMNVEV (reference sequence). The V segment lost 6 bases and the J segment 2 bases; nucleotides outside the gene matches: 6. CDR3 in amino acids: CASRNLAGGTYNEQFF. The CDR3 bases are TGTGCCAGCAGGAATCTAGCGGGGGGCACCTACAATGAGCAGTTCTTC.

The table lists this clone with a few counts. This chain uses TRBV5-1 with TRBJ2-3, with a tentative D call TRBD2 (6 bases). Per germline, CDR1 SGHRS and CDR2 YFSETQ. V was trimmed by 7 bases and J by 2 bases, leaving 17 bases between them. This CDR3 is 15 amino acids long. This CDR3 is CASWERERVTDTQYF. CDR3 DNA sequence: TGCGCCAGCTGGGAGAGGGAGCGGGTCACAGATACGCAGTATTTT.

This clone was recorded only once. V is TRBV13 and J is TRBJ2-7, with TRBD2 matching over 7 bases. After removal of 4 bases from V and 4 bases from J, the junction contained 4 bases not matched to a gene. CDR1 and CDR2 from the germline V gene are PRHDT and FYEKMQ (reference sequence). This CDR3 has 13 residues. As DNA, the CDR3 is TGTGCCAGCAGCTCGGGGGAGGGGTACGAGCAGTACTTC. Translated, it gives CASSSGEGYEQYF.

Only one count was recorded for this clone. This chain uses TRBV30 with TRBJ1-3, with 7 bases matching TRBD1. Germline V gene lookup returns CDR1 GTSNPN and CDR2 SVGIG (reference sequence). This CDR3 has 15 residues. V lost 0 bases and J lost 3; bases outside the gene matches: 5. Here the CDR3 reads CAWSVSRGFGNTIYF. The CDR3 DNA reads TGTGCCTGGAGTGTTTCCAGGGGGTTTGGAAACACCATATATTTT.

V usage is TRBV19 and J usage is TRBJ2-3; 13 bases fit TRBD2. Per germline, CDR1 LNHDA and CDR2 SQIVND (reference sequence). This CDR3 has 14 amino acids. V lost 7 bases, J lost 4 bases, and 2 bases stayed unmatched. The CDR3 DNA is TGTGCCAGTAAAACTAGCGGGGGGGCAGATACGCAGTATTTT. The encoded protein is CASKTSGGADTQYF.

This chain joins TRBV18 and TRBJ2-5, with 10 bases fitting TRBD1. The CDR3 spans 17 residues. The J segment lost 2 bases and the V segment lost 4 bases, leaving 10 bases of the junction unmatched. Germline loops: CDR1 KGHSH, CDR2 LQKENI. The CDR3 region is CASSQNPGTGVQETQYF. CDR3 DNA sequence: TGTGCCAGCTCACAGAACCCCGGGACAGGGGTACAAGAGACCCAGTACTTC.

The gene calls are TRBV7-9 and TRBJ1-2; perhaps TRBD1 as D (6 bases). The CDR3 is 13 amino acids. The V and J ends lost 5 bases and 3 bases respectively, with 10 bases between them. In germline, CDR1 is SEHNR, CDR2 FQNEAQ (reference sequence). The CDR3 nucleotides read TGTGCCAGCAGCCCCACAGGGTACTATGGCTACACCTTC. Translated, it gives CASSPTGYYGYTF.

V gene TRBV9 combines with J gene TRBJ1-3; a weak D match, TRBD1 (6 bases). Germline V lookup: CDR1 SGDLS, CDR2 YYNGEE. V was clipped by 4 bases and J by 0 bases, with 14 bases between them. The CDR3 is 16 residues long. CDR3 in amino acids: CASSPGQPFSGNTIYF. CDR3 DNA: TGTGCCAGCAGCCCAGGACAGCCTTTCTCTGGAAACACCATATATTTT.

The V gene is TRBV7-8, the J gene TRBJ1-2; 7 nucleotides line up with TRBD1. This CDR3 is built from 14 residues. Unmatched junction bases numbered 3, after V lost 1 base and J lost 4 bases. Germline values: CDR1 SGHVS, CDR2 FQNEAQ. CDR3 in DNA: TGTGCCAGCAGCTTAGGTCCAGGGGGCTATGGCTACACCTTC. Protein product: CASSLGPGGYGYTF. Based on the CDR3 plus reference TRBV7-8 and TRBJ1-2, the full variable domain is GAGVSQSPRYKVAKRGQDVALRCDPISGHVSLFWYQQALGQGPEFLTYFQNEAQLDKSGLPSDRFFAERPEGSVSTLKIQRTQQEDSAVYLCASSLGPGGYGYTFGSGTRLTVV.

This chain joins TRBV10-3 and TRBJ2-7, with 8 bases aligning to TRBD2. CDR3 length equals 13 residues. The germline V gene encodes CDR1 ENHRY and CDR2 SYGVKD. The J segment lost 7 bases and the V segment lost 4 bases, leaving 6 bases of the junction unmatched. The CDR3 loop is CAISAGRAGEQYF. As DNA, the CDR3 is TGTGCCATCAGTGCCGGGAGGGCGGGGGAGCAGTACTTC.